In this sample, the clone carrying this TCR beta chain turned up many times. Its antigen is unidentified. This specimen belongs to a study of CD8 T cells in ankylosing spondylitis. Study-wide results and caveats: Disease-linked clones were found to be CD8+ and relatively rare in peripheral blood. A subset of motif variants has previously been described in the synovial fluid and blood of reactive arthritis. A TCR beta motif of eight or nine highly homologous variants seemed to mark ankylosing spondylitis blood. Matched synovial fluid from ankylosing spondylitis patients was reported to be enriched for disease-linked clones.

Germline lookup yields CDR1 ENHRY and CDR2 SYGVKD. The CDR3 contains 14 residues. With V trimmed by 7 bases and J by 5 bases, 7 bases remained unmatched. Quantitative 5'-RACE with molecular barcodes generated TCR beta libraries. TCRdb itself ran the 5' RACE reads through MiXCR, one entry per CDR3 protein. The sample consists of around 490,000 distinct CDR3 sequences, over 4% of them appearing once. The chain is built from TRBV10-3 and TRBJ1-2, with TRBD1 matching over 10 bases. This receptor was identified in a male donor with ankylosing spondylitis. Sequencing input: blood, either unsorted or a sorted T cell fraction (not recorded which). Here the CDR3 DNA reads TGTGCCATCAAGGACAGGGGGGAGGAATATGGCTACACCTTC. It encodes CAIKDRGEEYGYTF.